This T cell receptor beta chain derives from a study of Tregs in tolerant kidney transplant recipients. Study-level points and caveats: Tregs expanded with activated donor B cells seemed most donor-specific. Validation in larger populations is needed because few patients were studied. Biological reproducibility was not directly addressed, but technical replication error appeared minimal.

Unstimulated regulatory T cells (CD4+CD25+CD127-), CD4+CD25- non-regulatory cells, CD4 and CD8 cells were FACS-sorted from thawed PBMCs. Comments on this clone: As yet, its antigen is unknown.

Sequencing used immunoSEQ multiplex PCR; TCRdb keeps in-frame clones, though not all of them. The sample holds more than 90,000 clones, about 91% seen once. The V segment lost 5 bases and the J segment 0 bases; nucleotides outside the gene matches: 9. The CDR3 runs to 16 residues. The V gene's germline CDR1 is SGHAT and CDR2 FQNNGV. Sequencing was done on a sample of CD4+ T cells from blood. The J gene is TRBJ1-1, the V gene TRBV11-2; 7 bases are a match to TRBD1. The TCR was taken from a human donor in good health. This CDR3 is CASSAGDRLMNTEAFF. DNA for the CDR3: TGTGCCAGCAGCGCAGGGGACAGACTAATGAACACTGAAGCTTTCTTT. Supplemented by reference TRBV11-2 and TRBJ1-1, the full variable domain reads EAGVAQSPRYKIIEKRQSVAFWCNPISGHATLYWYQQILGQGPKLLIQFQNNGVVDDSQLPKDRFSAERLKGVDSTLKIQPAKLEDSAVYLCASSAGDRLMNTEAFFGQGTRLTVV.